Listed below are T cell receptor beta chains from one sample, sequenced in a study of T cells in Graves' hyperthyroidism and ophthalmopathy. One entry per CDR3 protein, called by TCRdb with MiXCR from the multiplex PCR reads. The sample shows about 840,000 distinct CDR3 sequences, 38% of them seen only once. Source material: blood. The receptors were sampled from a man younger than 35 with Graves' hyperthyroidism. Each CDR3 is given with its conserved first and last residue. The order of the fields is clone size, D gene, J gene, V gene, CDR3 DNA, CDR3 protein. A D gene is named only where the DNA matches it firmly. Size values are once, few and many counts, or a class for expanded clones, and some rows have none.

clone size: -
D gene: -
J gene: TRBJ1-1
V gene: TRBV5-5
CDR3 DNA: TGTGCCAGCAGCTTGGGGGAGGTCACTGAAGCTTTCTTT
CDR3 protein: CASSLGEVTEAFF

clone size: many
D gene: TRBD1
J gene: TRBJ1-5
V gene: TRBV7-2
CDR3 DNA: TGTGCCAGCAGCTTAGGGGTAGGGGGCGTCCAGCCCCAGCATTTT
CDR3 protein: CASSLGVGGVQPQHF

clone size: many
D gene: -
J gene: TRBJ1-2
V gene: TRBV2
CDR3 DNA: TGTGCCAGCATTACGGGGACCTATGGCTACACCTTC
CDR3 protein: CASITGTYGYTF

clone size: -
D gene: -
J gene: TRBJ2-7
V gene: TRBV6-5
CDR3 DNA: TGTGCCAGCAGTTACGGGAACACATACGAGCAGTACTTC
CDR3 protein: CASSYGNTYEQYF

clone size: few
D gene: TRBD2
J gene: TRBJ2-7
V gene: TRBV14
CDR3 DNA: TGTGCCAGCAGCCCAGAGACTAGCGGTACCTCCTACGAGCAGTACTTC
CDR3 protein: CASSPETSGTSYEQYF

clone size: -
D gene: -
J gene: TRBJ1-5
V gene: TRBV28
CDR3 DNA: TGTGCCAGCGAGTCAGTTTTCAATCAGCCCCAGCATTTT
CDR3 protein: CASESVFNQPQHF

clone size: few
D gene: -
J gene: TRBJ2-7
V gene: TRBV12-3/TRBV12-4
CDR3 DNA: TGTGCCAGCAGTGACGGGTCTTACTCCTACGAGCAGTACTTC
CDR3 protein: CASSDGSYSYEQYF

clone size: few
D gene: -
J gene: TRBJ1-1
V gene: TRBV12-3/TRBV12-4
CDR3 DNA: TGTGCCAGCACTACTGCGACTCGGGGGGCTTTCTTT
CDR3 protein: CASTTATRGAFF

clone size: many
D gene: -
J gene: TRBJ1-3
V gene: TRBV15
CDR3 DNA: TGTGCCACCAGCAGCGGACACCACTCTGGAAACACCATATATTTT
CDR3 protein: CATSSGHHSGNTIYF

clone size: -
D gene: -
J gene: TRBJ2-5
V gene: TRBV29-1
CDR3 DNA: TGCAGCGTTGAATTGGGATTGAGTATGGAGACCCAGTACTTC
CDR3 protein: CSVELGLSMETQYF

clone size: many
D gene: -
J gene: TRBJ1-6
V gene: TRBV10-3
CDR3 DNA: TGTGCCATCAGTGAGTCGACCCGGTCCCTCCACTTT
CDR3 protein: CAISESTRSLHF

clone size: many
D gene: -
J gene: TRBJ2-7
V gene: TRBV7-2
CDR3 DNA: TGTGCCAGCAGCTTTGGACCCTCGATGGAGCAGTACTTC
CDR3 protein: CASSFGPSMEQYF

clone size: -
D gene: -
J gene: TRBJ2-7
V gene: TRBV7-9
CDR3 DNA: TGTGCCAGCAGCTTAGCCCAGCGGGCCCTTAGTTTAGAGCAGTACTTC
CDR3 protein: CASSLAQRALSLEQYF

clone size: -
D gene: TRBD2
J gene: TRBJ2-5
V gene: TRBV13
CDR3 DNA: TGTACCAGCAGCTTGGGAGGGATTCAAGAGACCCAGTACTTC
CDR3 protein: CTSSLGGIQETQYF

clone size: many
D gene: -
J gene: TRBJ1-3
V gene: TRBV10-3
CDR3 DNA: TGTGCCGCCATCCAGGGTCCCGGAAACACCATATATTTT
CDR3 protein: CAAIQGPGNTIYF

clone size: many
D gene: -
J gene: TRBJ1-5
V gene: TRBV9
CDR3 DNA: TGTGCCAGCAGCGTAGAGGGGTTAAACAATCAGCCCCAGCATTTT
CDR3 protein: CASSVEGLNNQPQHF

clone size: -
D gene: -
J gene: TRBJ1-1
V gene: TRBV7-9
CDR3 DNA: TGTGCCAGCAGCTTATTTCCATCCCCACAGGGACTGAACACTGAAGCTTTCTTT
CDR3 protein: CASSLFPSPQGLNTEAFF

clone size: -
D gene: -
J gene: TRBJ2-7
V gene: TRBV7-2
CDR3 DNA: TGTGCCAGCAGCTTAGGGCCATGGGAGCAGTACTTC
CDR3 protein: CASSLGPWEQYF

clone size: -
D gene: -
J gene: TRBJ2-5
V gene: TRBV20-1
CDR3 DNA: TGCAGTGCTAGAGATCGAGCCCAACCAACTACCCAGTACTTC
CDR3 protein: CSARDRAQPTTQYF

clone size: -
D gene: -
J gene: TRBJ2-2
V gene: TRBV7-8
CDR3 DNA: TGTGCCAGCAGCTTAGGAACAGGGTCCGGGGAGCTGTTTTTT
CDR3 protein: CASSLGTGSGELFF

clone size: once
D gene: -
J gene: TRBJ2-7
V gene: TRBV5-6
CDR3 DNA: TGTGCCGGCAGCCCATCAGGAGACTACGAGCAGTACTTC
CDR3 protein: CAGSPSGDYEQYF

clone size: -
D gene: -
J gene: TRBJ2-2
V gene: TRBV12-3/TRBV12-4
CDR3 DNA: TGTGCCAGCGGGGTGGTGCGGTCCGGGGAGCTGTTTTTT
CDR3 protein: CASGVVRSGELFF

clone size: once
D gene: -
J gene: TRBJ1-1
V gene: TRBV10-2
CDR3 DNA: TGCGCCAGCAGCCTCCGCCGGTCGGGGGGACCTGAAGCTTTCTTT
CDR3 protein: CASSLRRSGGPEAFF

clone size: many
D gene: TRBD1
J gene: TRBJ1-2
V gene: TRBV7-9
CDR3 DNA: TGTGCCAGCAGCTGGTGGGACAGGGGATTCGGCTACACCTTC
CDR3 protein: CASSWWDRGFGYTF

clone size: few
D gene: -
J gene: TRBJ2-7
V gene: TRBV12-3/TRBV12-4
CDR3 DNA: TGTGCCAGCAGTTTCTACCCGGGCCGTGCTAACTACGAGCAGTACTTC
CDR3 protein: CASSFYPGRANYEQYF

clone size: -
D gene: -
J gene: TRBJ2-7
V gene: TRBV6-1
CDR3 DNA: TGTGCCAGCAAATACCGGGACACCGCCTCCTACGAGCAGTACTTC
CDR3 protein: CASKYRDTASYEQYF

clone size: -
D gene: -
J gene: TRBJ2-5
V gene: TRBV20-1
CDR3 DNA: TGCAGTGCTAGGATATGGGATCCTCAAGAGACCCAGTACTTC
CDR3 protein: CSARIWDPQETQYF

clone size: -
D gene: -
J gene: TRBJ2-7
V gene: TRBV7-9
CDR3 DNA: TGTGCCAGCAGCTTACTAAACAGGGTCGAGCAGTACTTC
CDR3 protein: CASSLLNRVEQYF

clone size: -
D gene: TRBD2
J gene: TRBJ2-7
V gene: TRBV7-2
CDR3 DNA: TGTGCCAGCAGCCCAGAGGGGACTAGCGGGAGCGAGCAGTACTTC
CDR3 protein: CASSPEGTSGSEQYF

clone size: many
D gene: -
J gene: TRBJ1-3
V gene: TRBV20-1
CDR3 DNA: TGCAGTGCTCCAGACTCCGGGACCGAAGGAAACACCATATATTTT
CDR3 protein: CSAPDSGTEGNTIYF

clone size: -
D gene: TRBD1
J gene: TRBJ1-5
V gene: TRBV10-3
CDR3 DNA: TGTGCCACCGGGACAGGGGATAAAAATCAACCCCAGCATTTT
CDR3 protein: CATGTGDKNQPQHF

clone size: many
D gene: -
J gene: TRBJ1-2
V gene: TRBV2
CDR3 DNA: TGTGCCAGCAGTCCCAGCGATGGCTATGGCTACACCTTC
CDR3 protein: CASSPSDGYGYTF

clone size: few
D gene: -
J gene: TRBJ1-5
V gene: TRBV29-1
CDR3 DNA: TGCAGCGTTGTGGAGAGGGATTGGGATAGCAATCAGCCCCAGCATTTT
CDR3 protein: CSVVERDWDSNQPQHF

clone size: -
D gene: -
J gene: TRBJ2-7
V gene: TRBV2
CDR3 DNA: TGTGCCAGCCAAGACAGTGCCTACGAGCAGTACTTC
CDR3 protein: CASQDSAYEQYF